This T cell receptor (beta chain) was recovered during a study of T cell responses to AZD1222 COVID-19 vaccine. Sequencing was performed with immunoSEQ multiplex PCR; in TCRdb, only in-frame clones are kept and a portion is missing. The sample lists some 120,000 clones, 93% occurring once. The TCR was taken from an adult in good health. This specimen was peripheral blood, taken on day 0 of AZD1222 vaccination.

DNA of the CDR3: TGTGCCATAGGGACTAGCGGGGGGGCAAGGGATACGCAGTATTTT. This sequence encodes CAIGTSGGARDTQYF. The V gene is TRBV10-3, the J gene TRBJ2-3; 16 nucleotides align to TRBD2. The CDR3 length is 15 residues. Germline assignment: CDR1 ENHRY and CDR2 SYGVKD. V lost 9 bases, J lost 6 bases, and 6 bases stayed unmatched.